This entry is about one TCR beta chain. This sample stems from a study of blood T cell repertoires in COVID-19. Background on the study: Acute and convalescent COVID-19 samples came from the United States, Italy and Spain. T cells, B-cell-depleted T cells, or PBMCs supplied cDNA or gDNA.

This CDR3 contains 13 residues. CDR1 and CDR2 (germline): MDHEN, SYDVKM. With 5 bases removed from V and 1 base from J, the gap between germline ends came to 8 bases. Either two negative PCRs, clearance, or symptom resolution qualified Cohort 3 donors as recovered. Study processing details: Estimation of nucleated cell counts relied on the amplification of reference gene primers. Clones were read by immunoSEQ multiplex PCR, and TCRdb kept only the in-frame ones, dropping some. D and trimming come from the DNA, and the V and J calls and clone size come from that table. The sample contains 250,000 to 350,000 clones, roughly 88% of which appear only once.

The V call is TRBV28, the J call TRBJ1-1; D is unresolved. The clonotype comes from a woman in her 30s who had recovered from COVID-19. Sequencing was performed on PBMCs or T cells enriched from blood (not recorded which). CDR3 in DNA: TGTGCCAGCAGTGAACACAGGAACACTGAAGCTTTCTTT. Amino acid sequence: CASSEHRNTEAFF.